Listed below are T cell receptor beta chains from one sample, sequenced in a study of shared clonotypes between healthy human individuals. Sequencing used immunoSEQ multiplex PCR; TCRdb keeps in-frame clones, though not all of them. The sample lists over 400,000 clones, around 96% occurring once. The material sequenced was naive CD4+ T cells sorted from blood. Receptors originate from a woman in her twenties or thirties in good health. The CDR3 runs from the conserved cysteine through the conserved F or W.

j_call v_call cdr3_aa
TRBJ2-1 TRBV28 CASHPWYRRGGDHEQFF
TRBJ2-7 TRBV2 CASSEFRSSYEQYF
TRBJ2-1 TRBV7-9 CASSLLRLGHDEQFF
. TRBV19 CASSKNRDHYEQYF
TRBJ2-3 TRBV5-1 CASSTGEGTDTQYF
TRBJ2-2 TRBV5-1 CASSLAAGEIGELFF
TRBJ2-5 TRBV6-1 CASSEFGKETQYF
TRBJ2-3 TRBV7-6 CASSLAPLAGGDTQYF
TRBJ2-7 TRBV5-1 CASSLGDRGFFEQYF
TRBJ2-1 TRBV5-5 CASSSAGGHEQFF
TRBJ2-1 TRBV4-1 CASSPGGSFSNEQFF
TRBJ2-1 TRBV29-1 CSVGSSEQFF
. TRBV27 CASSHTYEQYF
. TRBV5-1 CASSLGKGLREDSYEQYF
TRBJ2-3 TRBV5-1 CASSQIAGADTQYF
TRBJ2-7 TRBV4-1 CASSQGPGSGSRYEQYF
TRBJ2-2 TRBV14 CASSQVVVGELFF
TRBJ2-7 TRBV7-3 CASILGPGQYF
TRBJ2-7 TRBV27 CASSLSGLAGNSYEQYF
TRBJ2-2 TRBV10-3 CAISEGMRGTGELFF
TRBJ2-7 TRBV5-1 CASSFSVPGTGPYEQYF
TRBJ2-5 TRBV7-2 CASSPSGTLSRETQYF
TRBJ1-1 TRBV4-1 CASSQGTFTEAFF
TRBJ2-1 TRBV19 CASSIGLAGSDEQFF
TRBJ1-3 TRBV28 CASSLLRDSGNTIYF
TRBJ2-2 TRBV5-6 CASSYRTSGRTGELFF
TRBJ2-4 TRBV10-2 CASRAGTMSIQYF
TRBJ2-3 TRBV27 CASSLGETRQYF
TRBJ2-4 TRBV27 CASSPGPLRLKNIQYF
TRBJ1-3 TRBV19 CASSRTGTGNTIYF
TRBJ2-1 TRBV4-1 CASRRAGEDNEQFF
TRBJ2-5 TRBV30 CAWTDRGIETQYF
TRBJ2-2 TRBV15 CATSRDLPDRVLSTGELFF
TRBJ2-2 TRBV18 CASSPGGGNTGELFF
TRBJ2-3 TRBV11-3 CASSATSSSTDTQYF
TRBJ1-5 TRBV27 CASSPKGWSNQPQHF
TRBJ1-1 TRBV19 CATSPRGAQTTEAFF
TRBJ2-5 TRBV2 CASSYRVGETQYF
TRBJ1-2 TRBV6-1 CASMPGPGVRGYTF
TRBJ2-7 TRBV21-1 CASSKGDSSTYEQYF
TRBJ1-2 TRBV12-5 CASGLTGLSLYGYTF
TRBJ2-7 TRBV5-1 CASSLAPGQLTYEQYF
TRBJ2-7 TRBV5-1 CASSLGGYEQYF
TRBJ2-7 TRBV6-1 CASSEGQGTTYEQYF
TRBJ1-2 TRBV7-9 CASSVNWDFLSNYGYTF
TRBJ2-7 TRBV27 CASSFTGGGEQYF
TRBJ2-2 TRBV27 CASSLMTGELFF
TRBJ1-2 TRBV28 CASSHGQGRYGYTF
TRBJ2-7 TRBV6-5 CASSYSAGGPYEQYF
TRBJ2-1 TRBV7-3 CASSHGLAGGTYNEQFF
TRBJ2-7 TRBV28 CASSSPWRDSYEQYF
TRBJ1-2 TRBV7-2 CASSLGLTYGYTF